The 3 T cell receptor beta chains below come from one sample, sequenced in a study of CD8 T cells in Susac syndrome. Reverse transcription of about 0.45 to 1 ug RNA used random hexamers. One entry per CDR3 protein, called by TCRdb with MiXCR from the immunoSEQ multiplex PCR reads. The data contain about 120,000 distinct CDR3 sequences, over 95% of them singletons. The sequenced material came from CD4+ T cells from PBMCs. Receptors originate from a human donor with Susac syndrome.

The chain links TRBV5-1 to TRBJ2-7, with 7 bases lining up with TRBD1. The trim removed 1 base at V and 0 bases at J, leaving 4 bases unmatched. The CDR3 runs 15 residues. Germline V lookup: CDR1 SGHRS, CDR2 YFSETQ. The chain's CDR3 is CASSLTGQDSYEQYF. In nucleotides, the CDR3 is TGCGCCAGCAGCTTGACCGGACAGGACTCCTACGAGCAGTACTTC.

This sequence joins TRBV9 and TRBJ2-2; 8 bases align to TRBD2. The CDR3 extends over 15 amino acids. J lost 7 bases, V lost 0 bases, and 5 bases had no gene match. Germline V gives CDR1 SGDLS, CDR2 YYNGEE. The CDR3 DNA reads as TGTGCCAGCAGCGTAGTTGCGGGAGGCCTCGGGGAGCTGTTTTTT. Translation: CASSVVAGGLGELFF.

This chain links TRBV29-1 with TRBJ1-2, with TRBD1 identical over 8 bases. Per germline, CDR1 SQVTM and CDR2 ANQGSEA. The CDR3 totals 13 residues. Trimming cost V 4 bases and J 4 bases; bases outside gene matches: 5. The CDR3 here is CSVVYGQGYGYTF. CDR3 DNA: TGCAGCGTTGTTTATGGACAGGGCTATGGCTACACCTTC.